The T cell receptor beta chain described here comes from a study of metastatic and nonmetastatic thyroid tumors. TCRdb re-called the PCR reads through MiXCR. Counted here are about 92,000 clones, 15% occurring once; the ten biggest clones make up just over 3.5%. This CDR3 has 16 residues. CDR1 is MDHEN and CDR2 is SYDVKM in the germline V gene. The ends lost 3 bases at V and 7 bases at J; junction bases unmatched: 10. Notes on the study in general: In blood and tumor, TCR beta diversity was reportedly significantly higher in malignant thyroid tumors than in benign nodules.

Thyroid surgery had not been preceded by any treatment in any patient. This clone was counted a few times. Its specificity is not known. Other DNA sequences within the sample encode an identical CDR3. This chain connects TRBV28 to TRBJ1-3; 9 bases align to TRBD1. The sample was blood. The TCR was taken from a female donor with papillary thyroid cancer or a benign thyroid nodule (not recorded which). Some clones in this sample may be carry-over from other donors' samples. The CDR3 spells CASSFPRDRAGNTIYF. The CDR3 DNA is TGTGCCAGCAGTTTCCCACGGGACAGGGCAGGGAACACCATATATTTT.